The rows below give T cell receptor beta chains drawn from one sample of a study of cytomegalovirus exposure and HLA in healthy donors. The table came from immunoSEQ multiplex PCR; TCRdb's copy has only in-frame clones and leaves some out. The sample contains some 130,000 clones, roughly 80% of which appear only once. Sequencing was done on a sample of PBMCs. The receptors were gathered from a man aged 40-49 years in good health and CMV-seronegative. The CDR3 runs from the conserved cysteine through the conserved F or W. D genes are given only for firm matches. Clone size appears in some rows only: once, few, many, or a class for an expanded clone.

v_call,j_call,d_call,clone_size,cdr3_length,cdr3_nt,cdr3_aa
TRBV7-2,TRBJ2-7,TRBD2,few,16,TGTGCCAGCAGCCCCCCTTTGGCTAGCGGGGACTACGAGCAGTACTTC,CASSPPLASGDYEQYF
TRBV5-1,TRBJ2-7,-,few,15,TGCGCCAGCAGCTTGGCCCGGGTAGCGGTCTACGAGCAGTACTTC,CASSLARVAVYEQYF
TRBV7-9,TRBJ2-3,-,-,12,TGTGCCAGCAGCCTCAGCACAGATACGCAGTATTTT,CASSLSTDTQYF
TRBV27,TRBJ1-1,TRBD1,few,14,TGTGCCAGCAGTCCCTGGACAGGGGGGGCTGAAGCTTTCTTT,CASSPWTGGAEAFF
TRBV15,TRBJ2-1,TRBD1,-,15,TGTGCCACCAGCAGAGATTACAGGGGGAACGGTGAGCAGTTCTTC,CATSRDYRGNGEQFF
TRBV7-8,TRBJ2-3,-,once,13,TGTGCCAGCAGCTTAGCGGTGACTAGTTTGCAGTATTTT,CASSLAVTSLQYF
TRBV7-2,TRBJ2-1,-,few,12,TGTGCCAGCAGCCCCAGGGCAAGACAGCAGTTCTTC,CASSPRARQQFF
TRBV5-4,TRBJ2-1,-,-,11,TGTGCCAGCAGCTTCCCGGGTGAGCAGTTCTTC,CASSFPGEQFF
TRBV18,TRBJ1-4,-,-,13,TGTGCCAGCTCACCGGGGGGGAAAGAAAAACTGTTTTTT,CASSPGGKEKLFF
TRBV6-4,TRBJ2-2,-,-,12,TGTGCCAGCAGTGACTCAGCTGGGGAGCTGTTTTTT,CASSDSAGELFF
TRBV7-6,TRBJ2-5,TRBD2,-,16,TGTGCCAGCAGCCCCGGCGGCGGGGGGGCCGGGGAGACCCAGTACTTC,CASSPGGGGAGETQYF
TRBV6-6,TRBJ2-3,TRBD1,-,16,TGTGCCAGCAATTCCCTGCGACAGGGAAGCACAGATACGCAGTATTTT,CASNSLRQGSTDTQYF
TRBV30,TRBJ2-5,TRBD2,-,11,TGTGCCTTGGCGGGGGGCCAGACCCAGTACTTC,CALAGGQTQYF
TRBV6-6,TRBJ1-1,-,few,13,TGTGCCAGCCAGGGGTATACGAACACTGAAGCTTTCTTT,CASQGYTNTEAFF
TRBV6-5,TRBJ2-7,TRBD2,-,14,TGTGCCAGCAGTTTCCGGACTAGCACCCGCGAGCAGTACTTC,CASSFRTSTREQYF
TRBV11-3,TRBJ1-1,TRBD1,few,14,TGTGCCAGCGGGACAGGGGGAACGAACACTGAAGCTTTCTTT,CASGTGGTNTEAFF
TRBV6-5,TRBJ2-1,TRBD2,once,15,TGTGCCAGCAGGGAACTAGCGGGCCACTACAATGAGCAGTTCTTC,CASRELAGHYNEQFF
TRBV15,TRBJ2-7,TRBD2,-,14,TGTGCCACCAGACCAACTAGCGGATCCTACGAGCAGTACTTC,CATRPTSGSYEQYF
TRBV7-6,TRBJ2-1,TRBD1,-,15,TGTGCCAGCAGCTTAGGACAGGGTTCCTACAATGAGCAGTTCTTC,CASSLGQGSYNEQFF
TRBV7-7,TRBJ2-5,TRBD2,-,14,TGTGCCAGCAGCTTTAGCGGGGGCTCCGAGACCCAGTACTTC,CASSFSGGSETQYF
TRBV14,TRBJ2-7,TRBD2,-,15,TGTGCCAGCAGCCAAGCCTTCGGCGGGAGCTACGAGCAGTACTTC,CASSQAFGGSYEQYF
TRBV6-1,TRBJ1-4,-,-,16,TGTGCCAGCAGTGAAAGGGGCCGACGGATTAATGAAAAACTGTTTTTT,CASSERGRRINEKLFF
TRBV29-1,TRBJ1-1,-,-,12,TGCAGCGCCGCCCTGAGATTCTCCGAAGCTTTCTTT,CSAALRFSEAFF
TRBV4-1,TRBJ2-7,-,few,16,TGCGCCAGCAGCCAACCGCAGGCTGGGGGCGGGCGCGAGCAGTACTTC,CASSQPQAGGGREQYF
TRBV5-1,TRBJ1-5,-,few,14,TGCGCCAGCAGCTTGGATGGAGGGAATCAGCCCCAGCATTTT,CASSLDGGNQPQHF
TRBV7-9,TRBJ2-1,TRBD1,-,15,TGTGCCAGCAGCGACACAGGGGGAGTTATGAATGAGCAGTTCTTC,CASSDTGGVMNEQFF
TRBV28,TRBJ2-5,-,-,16,TGTGCCAGCAGTTTATTTCGTGTTGGACAGAGGGAGACCCAGTACTTC,CASSLFRVGQRETQYF
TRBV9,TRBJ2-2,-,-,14,TGTGCCAGCAGCGCAACAGGGCGGACCGGGGAGCTGTTTTTT,CASSATGRTGELFF
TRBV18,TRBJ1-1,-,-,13,TGTGCCAGCTCACAGGGGACTGCGCGTGAAGCTTTCTTT,CASSQGTAREAFF
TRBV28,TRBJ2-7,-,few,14,TGTGCCAGCCAGGTTCAACAGGGTTCCTACGAGCAGTACTTC,CASQVQQGSYEQYF
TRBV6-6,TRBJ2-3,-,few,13,TGTGCCGGAAAGGGGGAGAGCACAGATACGCAGTATTTT,CAGKGESTDTQYF
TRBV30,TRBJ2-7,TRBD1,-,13,TGTGCCTGGAGTGTACAGGGGGCCTACGAGCAGTACTTC,CAWSVQGAYEQYF
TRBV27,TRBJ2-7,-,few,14,TGTGCCAGCAGTTTACTGGACAACCCTTACGAGCAGTACTTC,CASSLLDNPYEQYF
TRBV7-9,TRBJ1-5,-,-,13,TGTGCCAGCAGCCCGACAGGTAATCAGCCCCAGCATTTT,CASSPTGNQPQHF
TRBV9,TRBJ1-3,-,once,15,TGTGCCAGCAGCGTGGATCTCAGGGGTTTAAACACCATATATTTT,CASSVDLRGLNTIYF
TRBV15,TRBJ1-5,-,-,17,TGTGCCACCAGCAGAGGGCCCCCCAAAGATAGCAATCAGCCCCAGCATTTT,CATSRGPPKDSNQPQHF
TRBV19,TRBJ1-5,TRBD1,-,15,TGTGCCAGTAGTATAGGGGGACAGGGGCATCAGCCCCAGCATTTT,CASSIGGQGHQPQHF
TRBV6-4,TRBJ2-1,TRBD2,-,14,TGTGCCAGCAGTGAGCGGGAGGCCTACAATGAGCAGTTCTTC,CASSEREAYNEQFF
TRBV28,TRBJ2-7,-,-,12,TGTGCCAGCAGTACCGGGGCCTACGAGCAGTACTTC,CASSTGAYEQYF
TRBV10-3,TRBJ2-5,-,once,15,TGTGCCATCAGTGAGTCGGGGCACCGCCAAGAGACCCAGTACTTC,CAISESGHRQETQYF